The 18 T cell receptor beta chains listed next were all sequenced from one sample in a study of shared clonotypes between healthy human individuals. Assay: immunoSEQ multiplex PCR; the TCRdb copy retains only in-frame clones and omits some. The sample consists of roughly 700,000 clones, roughly 70% of them appearing once. Input material: memory CD4+ T cells sorted from blood. Subset meaning: CD45RA-negative fraction. These receptors originate from a woman aged 25-40 years in good health.

The chain combines TRBV5-1 with TRBJ2-5; 7 bases match TRBD2. This CDR3 is built from 16 residues. Germline trimming cut 4 bases from V and 5 bases from J; bases unmatched to any gene: 14. The germline CDR1 and CDR2 sequences are SGHRS and YFSETQ. The CDR3 is CASSPRSAGSGETQYF. CDR3 in DNA: TGCGCCAGCAGCCCGAGGTCAGCGGGATCAGGGGAGACCCAGTACTTC.

The chain employs TRBV27 and TRBJ1-5; TRBD1 might be the D (6 bases). The CDR3 is 13 amino acids. Germline assignment: CDR1 MNHEY and CDR2 SMNVEV (reference sequence). Between the trimmed V and J ends, which lost 4 bases and 9 bases, there was a span of 13 bases. The CDR3 protein is CASSSQGGTPQHF. As DNA, the CDR3 is TGTGCCAGCAGTTCCCAAGGGGGTACGCCCCAGCATTTT.

The rearrangement links TRBV18 to TRBJ2-3; 7 bases agree with TRBD1. The CDR3 runs 16 residues. The V gene end was trimmed by 4 bases and the J gene end by 0 bases; junction bases not matched to a gene: 7. Looked up from germline, CDR1 is KGHSH and CDR2 is LQKENI. The CDR3 region is CASSHQQGSSTDTQYF. For the CDR3, the DNA is TGTGCCAGCTCACATCAACAGGGGTCGAGCACAGATACGCAGTATTTT.

This clone was counted many times. The V call is TRBV7-3, the J call TRBJ2-1; possibly TRBD1 for D (6 bases). The CDR3 has 13 amino acids. V was cut by 4 bases and J by 4 bases, with 8 bases left in between. Germline lookup yields CDR1 SGHTA and CDR2 FQGTGA. In DNA form, the CDR3 reads TGTGCCAGCAGCTCGGACAGATACAATGAGCAGTTCTTC. Protein product: CASSSDRYNEQFF.

A single count supports this clone. V usage is TRBV28 and J usage is TRBJ2-2; D unclear. V was pared by 5 bases and J by 2 bases, with 9 bases between. The CDR3 sequence is 14 residues long. CDR1 is MDHEN and CDR2 is SYDVKM in the germline V gene. In DNA form, the CDR3 reads TGTGCCAGCAGTAATGACATTAACACCGGGGAGCTGTTTTTT. Translating it yields CASSNDINTGELFF.

The gene calls are TRBV29-1 and TRBJ2-3, with D possibly being TRBD2 (6 bases). V was cut by 2 bases and J by 1 base, with 13 bases left in between. CDR1 and CDR2 from the germline V gene are SQVTM and ANQGSEA. The CDR3 is made up of 15 amino acids. CDR3 bases: TGCAGCGTTGAAATTGGCGGGATCCGCACAGATACGCAGTATTTT. Amino acid sequence: CSVEIGGIRTDTQYF.

As for this clone: In the same sample, other DNA sequences code for this CDR3. The chain recombines TRBV5-4 with TRBJ2-7; possible D gene TRBD1, 6 bases. V lost 2 bases, J lost 3 bases, and 9 bases lay in between. The CDR3 is 13 residues long. CDR1 and CDR2 from the germline V gene are SGHNT and YYREEE (reference sequence). For the CDR3, the DNA is TGTGCCAGCAGCTTACAGGGAAGCTACGAGCAGTACTTC. It specifies CASSLQGSYEQYF.

This clone was seen a handful of times. The chain couples TRBV2 to TRBJ2-1, with no clear D. The V end was cut by 8 bases, the J end by 4 bases, with 3 bases between. Germline V gives CDR1 SNHLY, CDR2 FYNNEI. The CDR3 is 10 residues long. The CDR3 nucleotides are TGTGCCAGCGCATACAATGAGCAGTTCTTC. This translates into CASAYNEQFF.

On this clone: A much larger clone sits a single nucleotide away, making a read error possible. The same CDR3 is also encoded by other DNA sequences in this sample. The CDR3 reads CASSLGDLNTEAFF. The CDR3 DNA follows: TGCGCCAGCAGCTTGGGGGACTTGAACACTGAAGCTTTCTTT. The chain links TRBV5-1 to TRBJ1-1; tentatively, D is TRBD1 (5 bases). The V gene lost 0 bases and the J gene lost 0 bases, with 6 bases spanning the gap. The CDR3 extends over 14 amino acids. The germline gives CDR1 SGHRS, CDR2 YFSETQ.

The rearrangement links TRBV6-5 to TRBJ2-5; either TRBD1 or TRBD2 may supply D (5 bases each). V lost 5 bases, J lost 7 bases, and 14 bases lay in between. Per the germline V gene, CDR1 is MNHEY and CDR2 is SVGAGI. CDR3 length: 13 residues. The CDR3 protein is CASSPGTPGTQYF. For the CDR3, the DNA is TGTGCCAGCAGTCCGGGGACGCCGGGGACCCAGTACTTC.

This clone was seen a handful of times. V and J are TRBV5-6 and TRBJ1-3; 9 bases line up with TRBD1. The germline V gene has CDR1 SGHDT and CDR2 YYEEEE. V shed 7 bases and J 3 bases; nucleotides not matched to a gene: 11. This CDR3 has 16 amino acids. The CDR3 spells CASRKGQGFGGNTIYF. CDR3 nucleotides: TGTGCCAGCCGGAAGGGACAGGGCTTCGGTGGAAACACCATATATTTT.

V and J are TRBV28 and TRBJ2-7; weak D call: TRBD2 (6 bases). The germline CDR1 and CDR2 sequences are MDHEN and SYDVKM. The V end lost 5 bases, the J end lost 0 bases, and 17 bases lay between the germline ends. CDR3 length: 16 amino acids. CDR3 DNA: TGTGCCAGCAGTCCTAAGGAGGGGCCTCCCTCCTACGAGCAGTACTTC. As protein: CASSPKEGPPSYEQYF.

The sample holds a few counts of this clone. This rearrangement joins TRBV19 to TRBJ2-2, with D perhaps TRBD1 (6 bases). Germline V gene lookup returns CDR1 LNHDA and CDR2 SQIVND (reference sequence). This CDR3 contains 15 residues. V gave up 6 bases and J gave up 0 bases, with 11 bases separating them. CDR3 region: CASRIGTTNTGELFF. In DNA form, the CDR3 reads TGTGCCAGTAGGATCGGGACAACGAACACCGGGGAGCTGTTTTTT.

This clone was seen only once. The chain combines TRBV7-9 with TRBJ1-4, with D tentatively TRBD1 (6 bases). The CDR3 runs 14 residues. In germline, CDR1 is SEHNR, CDR2 FQNEAQ (reference sequence). V was cut by 2 bases and J by 5 bases, with 9 bases left in between. The CDR3 spells CASSLRTVNEKLFF. In DNA form, the CDR3 reads TGTGCCAGCAGCTTAAGGACAGTCAATGAAAAACTGTTTTTT.

J is TRBJ1-1 and V is TRBV10-1, with D maybe TRBD1 (6 bases). The CDR3 has 13 amino acids. V lost 6 bases and J lost 0, with 8 bases in between. Per the germline V gene, CDR1 is WNHNN and CDR2 is SYGVQD (reference sequence). In DNA form, the CDR3 reads TGCGCCAGCAGGGCAGGGGTGAACACTGAAGCTTTCTTT. Translation: CASRAGVNTEAFF.

This clone was recorded at least ten times. The chain couples TRBV5-4 to TRBJ2-1; no definite D call. Germline V lookup: CDR1 SGHNT, CDR2 YYREEE (reference sequence). With 3 bases removed from V and 3 bases from J, the gap between germline ends came to 7 bases. The CDR3 sequence is 13 residues long. The CDR3 sequence: CASSSTGYNEQFF. As DNA, the CDR3 is TGTGCCAGCAGCTCGACTGGCTACAATGAGCAGTTCTTC. Full variable domain (missing parts from reference TRBV5-4 and TRBJ2-1): ETGVTQSPTHLIKTRGQQVTLRCSSQSGHNTVSWYQQALGQGPQFIFQYYREEENGRGNFPPRFSGLQFPNYSSELNVNALELDDSALYLCASSSTGYNEQFFGPGTRLTVL.

This clone was observed a few times. V gene TRBV7-9 combines with J gene TRBJ2-1, with a weak D call TRBD2 (6 bases). Germline V lookup: CDR1 SEHNR, CDR2 FQNEAQ (reference sequence). Between the trimmed V and J ends, which lost 3 bases and 6 bases, there was a span of 15 bases. This CDR3 has 15 residues. In DNA form, the CDR3 reads TGTGCCAGCAGCTTTGACGGAGGGCCCTTCAATGAGCAGTTCTTC. This translates into CASSFDGGPFNEQFF.

This clone came up many times. The gene calls are TRBV5-4 and TRBJ1-4, with 7 bases identical to TRBD1. Germline V gene sequence: CDR1 SGHNT, CDR2 YYREEE (reference sequence). The V and J ends lost 3 bases and 8 bases, in that order; junction bases with no gene match: 4. This CDR3 contains 13 residues. The CDR3 coding sequence is TGTGCCAGCAGCTCACAGGGGAGGGAAAAACTGTTTTTT. It translates to CASSSQGREKLFF.